The sequence of this T cell receptor (beta chain) was determined in a study of OX40 agonist ivuxolimab in advanced cancers. The overall study: Dose-escalation patients had hepatocellular carcinoma, melanoma, renal cell or head and neck cancer.

Here immunoSEQ multiplex PCR was the method, and the copy in TCRdb shows in-frame clones only, minus some. The data show 65,000 to 95,000 clones, with roughly nine tenths seen just once and more than 0.15% held by the top ten. CDR1 and CDR2 from the germline V gene are SQVTM and ANQGSEA. CDR3 size: 14 residues. The germline V and J ends were trimmed by 4 bases and 7 bases, with 17 bases remaining between them. The sample here was CD4+ or CD8+ T cells sorted from blood, taken in a trial of the OX40 agonist ivuxolimab. The chain carries TRBV29-1 and TRBJ2-1; TRBD2 might be the D (6 bases). This clonotype was obtained from an adult with an advanced solid tumor such as melanoma, head and neck, liver or kidney cancer. CDR3 protein: CSVVFRRGSNEQFF. In nucleotides, the CDR3 is TGCAGCGTTGTTTTTCGGCGGGGCAGTAATGAGCAGTTCTTC.